This T cell receptor beta chain was observed in a study of CD8+ T cells in alopecia areata. RNA, once extracted, was reverse transcribed into cDNA for use as the sequencing template. Profiling relied on immunoSEQ multiplex PCR, and the TCRdb table lists in-frame clones only, not all of them. Of over 250,000 clones listed, 60% are singletons. This CDR3 comprises 15 residues. Deletions cut 4 bases from V and 10 bases from J, with 18 bases between. CDR1 and CDR2 from the germline V gene are SGDLS and YYNGEE. Documented treatment: oral pan-JAK inhibitor, 5-10 mg twice daily. The chain has TRBV9 and TRBJ1-6; possible D gene TRBD1, 5 bases. Sequences were derived from CD4+ T cells sorted from blood, sampled around week 54, from a patient treated with tofacitinib. This sequence originates from a human donor with alopecia areata. The CDR3 protein is CASSSRDRPESPLHF. CDR3 bases: TGTGCCAGCAGCAGCCGGGACCGGCCTGAGTCACCCCTCCACTTT.